This TCR beta chain was identified during a study of cytomegalovirus exposure and HLA in healthy donors (TCRdb year 2017). Turning to the overall study: According to a later analysis, the roughly 120 validation repertoires were produced on the same platform as the roughly 700 repertoires of the first cohort. The aim of the study was to test whether cataloging public T cell receptors could identify signatures of past pathogen exposure. In addition to the first cohort of 500 to 850 subjects, a separate validation cohort of some 120 different subjects was used. To predict cytomegalovirus infection status, the study brought together high-throughput TCR immunosequencing, statistical association of individual TCRs with disease status, and machine learning. Overall study outcomes, separate from this receptor: A total of 150 to 200 TCR beta chains were listed by the study as associated with cytomegalovirus. A few of the identified cytomegalovirus-associated TCR beta chains were confirmed in vitro to be specific for cytomegalovirus antigens. The classifier was reported to diagnose cytomegalovirus status with high specificity and sensitivity in both the original cohort and the validation cohort. The authors suggested that the approach could potentially be extended to other disease states and immunological phenotypes. Most TCR sequences were observed very rarely across donors, whereas some public TCRs were present in many individuals. A later analysis lacked HLA typing for the validation cohort, so it scored co-occurrence in that cohort across all 110 or so repertoires. In a later analysis, TCRs clustered in the first cohort were found to also tend to co-occur in the approximately 120 validation repertoires, with roughly 93% of cluster scores above 0.

Notes on this clone: It lacks a known antigen. Base qualities are not at hand, and no much larger clone is one base apart.

Donors formed part of the validation cohort, which comprised 95 to 150 subjects and was distinct from the first cohort of 550 to 850 subjects. The CDR3 holds 13 amino acids from the cysteine to the phenylalanine. The only DNA kept is the CDR3, 39 bases in frame from the first base. V drops 5 bases and J drops 7 bases, leaving 14 bases in between. The germline V gene gives CDR1 as SGHAT and CDR2 as FQNNGV. Library construction relied on the immunoSEQ multiplex PCR assay. The paper's processing steps were these. A statistical classification framework was built to diagnose cytomegalovirus status from the catalog of TCR beta chain sequences. TCRdb retrieved this table from immuneACCESS and kept in-frame rearrangements only. Not all clones are present; in checked studies, unresolved V genes account for under half, and no reason is known for the remainder. That table gives V, J and clone size, and the DNA gave D and trimming. This sample is represented by around 160,000 clones; about four fifths of them were singletons. The biggest ten clones account for 10% of the sample.

The clonotype originates from a man aged 30-40 years in good health and CMV-seropositive. The sample comprised PBMCs. The sequence joins TRBV11-2 to TRBJ1-1, with the D gene not confidently named. At the DNA level, the sequence is TGTGCCAGCAGCATCCTTCCCCAGGATGAAGCTTTCTTT. Its product reads: CASSILPQDEAFF.